Shown below are 5 T cell receptor beta chains from a single sample sequenced in a study of metastatic and nonmetastatic thyroid tumors. Not a single patient had been given any form of treatment at any point before undergoing thyroid surgery. MiXCR was used by TCRdb to re-call the PCR reads. Seen here are roughly 21,000 clones, about a quarter observed once, and the top ten hold 15% to 25%. Material for sequencing was blood. The source of these receptors is a female donor with papillary thyroid cancer or a benign thyroid nodule (not recorded which). Some clones in this sample may be carry-over from other donors' samples.

This clone was counted at least ten times. This chain links TRBV3-1 with TRBJ1-5; tentative D call: TRBD1 (6 bases). From germline, CDR1 is LGHDT and CDR2 YNNKEL (reference sequence). This CDR3 region has 20 residues. Trimming stripped 0 bases from V and 4 bases from J, with 25 bases between. The CDR3: CASSQDPVGGRGIFNQPQHF. DNA of the CDR3: TGTGCCAGCAGCCAAGATCCAGTAGGGGGAAGGGGAATTTTTAATCAGCCCCAGCATTTT.

This chain links TRBV4-2 with TRBJ1-3, with a weak D call TRBD1 (5 bases). CDR3 length equals 13 residues. The germline V gene has CDR1 LGHNA and CDR2 YNFKEQ. The V gene lost 8 bases and the J gene lost 2 bases, with 10 bases spanning the gap. CDR3 amino acids: CASGGEAGNTIYF. The CDR3 region has the DNA TGTGCCAGCGGGGGTGAGGCTGGAAACACCATATATTTT.

This clone has a handful of counts. A much larger clone differs by one base, so this may be a read error. The same CDR3 also results from other DNA sequences found in this sample. V and J are TRBV29-1 and TRBJ2-1; possibly TRBD2 for D (5 bases). The CDR3 loop spans 10 amino acids. CDR1 is SQVTM and CDR2 is ANQGSEA in the germline V gene. The CDR3 protein is CSGGDNEQFF. CDR3 coding DNA: TGCAGTGGAGGAGACAATGAGCAGTTCTTC.

This clone is judged medium-sized. CDR3 sequence reads: CASSIGAGRSNQPQHF. The CDR3, as DNA: TGTGCCAGTAGTATCGGGGCAGGGCGTAGCAATCAGCCCCAGCATTTT. The genes are TRBV19 and TRBJ1-5; TRBD1 is a possible D gene (5 bases). This CDR3 is built from 16 residues. Germline V gives CDR1 LNHDA, CDR2 SQIVND (reference sequence). The V end was cut by 3 bases, the J end by 0 bases, with 12 bases between.

The V call is TRBV7-8, the J call TRBJ1-2; 8 bases map to TRBD1. The CDR3 is made up of 15 amino acids. The V segment lost 5 bases and the J segment 2 bases; nucleotides outside the gene matches: 7. Germline CDR1 and CDR2: SGHVS and FQNEAQ. The CDR3 reads CASSAMSGGNYGYTF. CDR3 bases: TGTGCCAGCAGCGCGATGTCAGGGGGCAACTATGGCTACACCTTC.